These 30 T cell receptor beta chains came from one sample sequenced in a study of early T cells in non-severe SARS-CoV-2 infection. TCRdb re-called the 5' RACE reads through MiXCR, storing one row per CDR3 protein. The sample includes fewer than 80,000 distinct CDR3 sequences, around a tenth seen only once; the top ten take 5.9%. The source material was whole blood. The receptor source for this set is an adult who was a healthcare worker with PCR-confirmed SARS-CoV-2 infection or an uninfected control (not recorded which).

This clonotype was picked up many times. The gene calls are TRBV3-1 and TRBJ1-1, with no clear D. Per germline, CDR1 LGHDT and CDR2 YNNKEL (reference sequence). V was clipped by 1 base and J by 4 bases, with 10 bases between them. The CDR3 runs to 14 residues. This CDR3 is CASSQAVGSTEAFF. The CDR3 nucleotides read TGTGCCAGCAGCCAAGCAGTCGGTAGCACTGAAGCTTTCTTT.

The rearrangement uses TRBV5-6 and TRBJ1-2; D is ambiguous. The germline V and J ends were trimmed by 2 bases and 2 bases, with 10 bases remaining between them. Germline CDR1 and CDR2: SGHDT and YYEEEE. The length of the CDR3 is 14 residues. CDR3 in amino acids: CASSLRGSNYGYTF. CDR3 sequence (DNA): TGTGCCAGCAGCTTAAGAGGGTCAAACTATGGCTACACCTTC. Filled out from reference TRBV5-6 and TRBJ1-2, the complete variable domain reads DAGVTQSPTHLIKTRGQQVTLRCSPKSGHDTVSWYQQALGQGPQFIFQYYEEEERQRGNFPDRFSGHQFPNYSSELNVNALLLGDSALYLCASSLRGSNYGYTFGSGTRLTVV.

Only a few counts were recorded for this clonotype. This chain uses TRBV19 with TRBJ2-1, with TRBD2 identical over 10 bases. After removal of 3 bases from V and 4 bases from J, the junction contained 3 bases not matched to a gene. The germline CDR1 and CDR2 sequences are LNHDA and SQIVND (reference sequence). This CDR3 spans 15 amino acids. The CDR3 loop reads CASSISGGGYNEQFF. The CDR3, as DNA: TGTGCCAGTAGTATCAGCGGGGGGGGATACAATGAGCAGTTCTTC.

Only a few counts were recorded for this clonotype. The chain links TRBV7-3 to TRBJ2-1; 8 nucleotides agree with TRBD1. This CDR3 is 15 amino acids long. Losses at the gene ends were 5 bases for V and 7 bases for J; bases not matched to a gene: 10. Germline CDR1 is SGHTA and CDR2 is FQGTGA. The CDR3: CASSTGQGGWNEQFF. DNA for the CDR3: TGTGCCAGCAGCACCGGACAGGGCGGATGGAATGAGCAGTTCTTC.

This clonotype has ten or more counts. The chain's CDR3 is CASSLTSEPTDTQYF. The CDR3 bases are TGTGCCAGCTCACTCACTAGCGAGCCCACAGATACGCAGTATTTT. The chain employs TRBV18 and TRBJ2-3; 7 nucleotides align to TRBD2. After removal of 4 bases from V and 2 bases from J, the junction contained 6 bases not matched to a gene. This CDR3 has 15 amino acids. Germline V CDR1 and CDR2: KGHSH, LQKENI.

This clonotype was counted between two and nine times. The chain links TRBV6-4 to TRBJ2-1, with TRBD2 identical over 10 bases. The CDR3 has 15 residues. Germline V CDR1 and CDR2: MRHNA, SNTAGT. J was trimmed by 4 bases and V by 5 bases; bases with no gene match: 5. CDR3 coding DNA: TGTGCCAGCAGTCCCCTAGCGGGGGAGTACAATGAGCAGTTCTTC. Amino acid sequence: CASSPLAGEYNEQFF.

This clonotype was counted at least ten times. The chain combines TRBV5-8 with TRBJ1-2; 10 positions match TRBD1. This CDR3 region has 16 residues. Germline V gene lookup returns CDR1 SGHTS and CDR2 YDEGEE. J gave up 0 bases and V 7 bases, and 9 bases lay outside the gene matches. CDR3 residues: CASSRTGGIANYGYTF. CDR3 bases: TGTGCCAGCTCCCGGACAGGGGGGATAGCTAACTATGGCTACACCTTC.

This clonotype was seen ten or more times. The V call is TRBV12-3 or TRBV12-4, the J call TRBJ1-6, with D possibly matching TRBD1 (6 bases). Trimming left V 4 bases short and J 8 bases short, with 9 bases between. The length of the CDR3 is 13 residues. The CDR3 spells CASSSPGDSPLHF. CDR3 DNA: TGTGCCAGCAGTTCCCCAGGGGATTCACCCCTCCACTTT.

This clonotype has ten or more counts. The chain employs TRBV7-9 and TRBJ2-1; no clear D. Germline V CDR1 and CDR2: SEHNR, FQNEAQ (reference sequence). The CDR3 has 13 residues. Trimming shortened V by 5 bases and J by 6 bases, and 11 bases separated the two germline ends. The CDR3 sequence: CASSPPSANEQFF. The CDR3 nucleotides read TGTGCCAGCAGCCCCCCAAGCGCCAATGAGCAGTTCTTC.

This clonotype was found a few times. The V gene is TRBV7-2, the J gene TRBJ2-3, with D possibly called TRBD1 or TRBD2 (6 bases each). V dropped 3 bases and J dropped 8 bases, with 18 bases sitting between them. The CDR3 length is 15 residues. The germline V gene has CDR1 SGHTA and CDR2 FQGNSA. The CDR3: CASSFPIGGRATQYF. As DNA, the CDR3 is TGTGCCAGCAGCTTCCCCATAGGGGGGCGGGCTACGCAGTATTTT.

There are a few counts of this clonotype. The chain couples TRBV28 to TRBJ2-5; D is undetermined. The CDR3 runs to 14 residues. Germline V CDR1 and CDR2: MDHEN, SYDVKM. The V end lost 5 bases, the J end lost 1 base, and 11 bases lay between the germline ends. The CDR3 reads CASSLHLAQETQYF. CDR3 nucleotide sequence: TGTGCCAGCAGTCTCCACCTGGCCCAAGAGACCCAGTACTTC. The whole variable domain, remainder taken from reference TRBV28 and TRBJ2-5, is DVKVTQSSRYLVKRTGEKVFLECVQDMDHENMFWYRQDPGLGLRLIYFSYDVKMKEKGDIPEGYSVSREKKERFSLILESASTNQTSMYLCASSLHLAQETQYFGPGTRLLVL.

Many counts were recorded for this clonotype. The J gene is TRBJ2-3, the V gene TRBV6-4; possible D gene TRBD1, 5 bases. Germline CDR1 reads MRHNA; CDR2 reads SNTAGT. Trimming cost V 3 bases and J 6 bases, with 10 bases left between them. This CDR3 comprises 13 residues. The chain's CDR3 is CASSENGADTQYF. The DNA for the CDR3 is TGTGCCAGCAGTGAAAATGGGGCGGATACGCAGTATTTT.

Only a few counts were recorded for this clonotype. This chain links TRBV20-1 with TRBJ1-1; the D is unclear. The CDR3 length is 13 residues. The V gene lost 6 bases and the J gene lost 2 bases, with 13 bases spanning the gap. The germline CDR1 and CDR2 sequences are DFQATT and SNEGSKA (reference sequence). CDR3 amino acids: CSAQSAANTEAFF. The DNA of the CDR3 is TGCAGTGCCCAATCGGCAGCCAACACTGAAGCTTTCTTT.

This clonotype was seen many times. This chain links TRBV7-6 with TRBJ2-3; D remains ambiguous. Trimming cost V 5 bases and J 3 bases, with 12 bases left between them. This CDR3 spans 14 amino acids. CDR1 is SGHVS, CDR2 FNYEAQ, per germline. In DNA form, the CDR3 reads TGTGCCAGCAGCCCGCGGTCCTCTACAGATACGCAGTATTTT. Protein sequence: CASSPRSSTDTQYF.

The V gene is TRBV5-1, the J gene TRBJ2-3, with D maybe TRBD1 (5 bases). There are 17 residues in the CDR3. Trimming pared 0 bases from V and 0 bases from J, leaving 14 bases between. Germline V gene sequence: CDR1 SGHRS, CDR2 YFSETQ. CDR3 amino acids: CASSLEARGSSTDTQYF. In DNA, the CDR3 is TGCGCCAGCAGCTTGGAGGCTAGGGGTTCTAGCACAGATACGCAGTATTTT.

This clonotype appeared many times. The chain recombines TRBV3-1 with TRBJ1-5; D is uncertain. The CDR3 contains 13 residues. Germline V gene data show CDR1 as LGHDT and CDR2 as YNNKEL (reference sequence). Trimming removed 4 bases at V and 4 bases at J, with 8 bases between. CDR3 in amino acids: CASSPTPNQPQHF. Here the CDR3 DNA reads TGTGCCAGCAGCCCGACCCCGAATCAGCCCCAGCATTTT.

The table lists this clonotype with many counts. V usage is TRBV3-1 and J usage is TRBJ2-3; unclear D gene. V shed 3 bases and J shed 1 base, with 11 bases lying between them. Germline loops: CDR1 LGHDT, CDR2 YNNKEL (reference sequence). This CDR3 is built from 15 residues. The CDR3 DNA is TGTGCCAGCAGCCATTCGTCTCTTGGCACAGATACGCAGTATTTT. This codes for CASSHSSLGTDTQYF.

This clonotype has a handful of counts. The genes are TRBV29-1 and TRBJ2-5; 7 nucleotides agree with TRBD2. The CDR3 runs to 14 residues. Per germline, CDR1 SQVTM and CDR2 ANQGSEA. The V gene end was trimmed by 5 bases and the J gene end by 6 bases; junction bases not matched to a gene: 12. Written as DNA, the CDR3 is TGCAGCGTTAACCGGGACCGGGAGGAAAAGACCCAGTACTTC. Residues: CSVNRDREEKTQYF. Filled out from reference TRBV29-1 and TRBJ2-5, the complete variable domain reads SAVISQKPSRDICQRGTSLTIQCQVDSQVTMMFWYRQQPGQSLTLIATANQGSEATYESGFVIDKFPISRPNLTFSTLTVSNMSPEDSSIYLCSVNRDREEKTQYFGPGTRLLVL.

The chain recombines TRBV7-3 with TRBJ2-1; D is uncertain. This CDR3 spans 14 amino acids. V was shortened by 1 base and J by 6 bases, with 10 bases between the two germline ends. Germline V gene data show CDR1 as SGHTA and CDR2 as FQGTGA. In DNA, the CDR3 is TGTGCCAGCAGCTTAATGGCAGGACCCAATGAGCAGTTCTTC. Its translation: CASSLMAGPNEQFF. Full variable domain (outside the CDR3, taken from reference TRBV7-3 and TRBJ2-1): GAGVSQTPSNKVTEKGKYVELRCDPISGHTALYWYRQSLGQGPEFLIYFQGTGAADDSGLPNDRFFAVRPEGSVSTLKIQRTERGDSAVYLCASSLMAGPNEQFFGPGTRLTVL.

This clonotype was picked up a small number of times. The genes are TRBV20-1 and TRBJ2-2, with D tentatively TRBD1 (7 bases). Germline V CDR1 and CDR2: DFQATT, SNEGSKA (reference sequence). This CDR3 has 17 residues. V was pared by 5 bases and J by 0 bases, with 19 bases between. The CDR3 nucleotides are TGCAGTGCTCTAAGTCGCGGAGGGGGCGCGAACACCGGGGAGCTGTTTTTT. Its translation: CSALSRGGGANTGELFF.

This clonotype has at least ten counts. This chain joins TRBV5-4 and TRBJ2-5; the D gene is possibly TRBD1 (6 bases). Trimming shortened V by 4 bases and J by 3 bases, and 13 bases separated the two germline ends. The CDR3 spans 14 residues. Germline V gives CDR1 SGHNT, CDR2 YYREEE (reference sequence). CDR3: CASSASTGKETQYF. In DNA form, the CDR3 reads TGTGCCAGCAGCGCGTCAACAGGGAAAGAGACCCAGTACTTC.

The V and J genes are TRBV29-1 and TRBJ2-7, with TRBD1 as a possible D gene (5 bases). The CDR3 runs 11 residues. Germline V gives CDR1 SQVTM, CDR2 ANQGSEA. Deletions cut 6 bases from V and 0 bases from J, with 6 bases between. CDR3 region: CSVQVSYEQYF. CDR3 in DNA: TGCAGCGTACAGGTCTCCTACGAGCAGTACTTC.

There are a few counts of this clonotype. This chain connects TRBV6-1 to TRBJ2-1; 14 bases match TRBD2. CDR1 and CDR2 (germline): MNHNS, SASEGT. This CDR3 comprises 17 residues. Trimming took 3 bases from V and 0 from J; bases not matched to a gene: 1. CDR3 DNA: TGTGCCAGCAGTGAGACTAGCGGGAGGGCCTCCTACAATGAGCAGTTCTTC. Protein: CASSETSGRASYNEQFF.

At least ten counts were recorded for this clonotype. This chain joins TRBV7-2 and TRBJ2-1; D is undetermined. Deletions cut 6 bases from V and 4 bases from J, with 10 bases between. From germline, CDR1 is SGHTA and CDR2 FQGNSA. The CDR3 length is 13 residues. The CDR3 reads CASRPLSYNEQFF. In DNA, the CDR3 is TGTGCCAGCAGACCCCTCAGTTACAATGAGCAGTTCTTC.

V usage is TRBV5-5 and J usage is TRBJ2-5; D is uncertain. Per germline, CDR1 SGHKS and CDR2 YYEKEE (reference sequence). This CDR3 is 14 amino acids long. The germline V and J ends were trimmed by 1 base and 1 base, with 8 bases remaining between them. The CDR3 DNA follows: TGTGCCAGCAGCTTGATGTCAGCCCAAGAGACCCAGTACTTC. Translated: CASSLMSAQETQYF.

This clonotype has at least ten counts. This sequence joins TRBV3-1 and TRBJ2-3; 12 nucleotides align to TRBD2. Germline values: CDR1 LGHDT, CDR2 YNNKEL (reference sequence). J was trimmed by 6 bases and V by 1 base; bases with no gene match: 2. The CDR3 contains 15 residues. The CDR3 DNA reads as TGTGCCAGCAGCCAAGGACTAGCGGGGGAGGATACGCAGTATTTT. This gives the protein CASSQGLAGEDTQYF.

For the CDR3, the DNA is TGTGCCACATCTCACGGGTCCTCCTACGAGCAGTACTTC. It translates to CATSHGSSYEQYF. The chain recombines TRBV19 with TRBJ2-7; D is unresolved. The germline V gene has CDR1 LNHDA and CDR2 SQIVND (reference sequence). This CDR3 region has 13 residues. V gave up 10 bases and J gave up 0 bases, with 13 bases separating them.

This clonotype was recorded many times. This chain uses TRBV6-5 with TRBJ2-3, with D unresolved. V was clipped by 2 bases and J by 4 bases, with 7 bases between them. There are 13 residues in the CDR3. Looked up from germline, CDR1 is MNHEY and CDR2 is SVGAGI. The CDR3 protein is CASSYDRADTQYF. Written as DNA, the CDR3 is TGTGCCAGCAGTTACGATAGGGCAGATACGCAGTATTTT.

This clonotype has ten or more counts. The chain combines TRBV28 with TRBJ2-7; 9 bases fit TRBD2. V was pared by 5 bases and J by 5 bases, with 10 bases of the junction left unmatched. In germline, CDR1 is MDHEN, CDR2 SYDVKM. The CDR3 has 15 amino acids. The CDR3 is CASSNPGGLAHEQYF. CDR3 DNA sequence: TGTGCCAGCAGTAACCCAGGGGGACTAGCTCACGAGCAGTACTTC.

The V gene is TRBV5-5, the J gene TRBJ2-7; D is perhaps TRBD1 (5 bases). Trimming removed 1 base from V and 3 bases from J, with 11 bases in between. Germline V lookup: CDR1 SGHKS, CDR2 YYEKEE (reference sequence). The CDR3 is 14 residues long. CDR3 nucleotide sequence: TGTGCCAGCAGCTTGTCCAGGGCCGGCTACGAGCAGTACTTC. Translation: CASSLSRAGYEQYF.